The 4 T cell receptor beta chains in this list originate from one sample, sequenced in a study of T cell repertoires in cytomegalovirus infection. TCRdb analysed the reads with MiXCR anew, one entry per CDR3 protein. The repertoire holds around 450,000 distinct CDR3 sequences, with approximately 33% as singletons. The specimen sequenced was PBMCs. The receptors stem from a human donor in good health (CMV status not recorded). Some clones in this sample may be carry-over from other donors' samples.

Only a few counts were recorded for this clonotype. This chain joins TRBV5-6 and TRBJ2-3; TRBD1 might be the D (6 bases). Germline V gives CDR1 SGHDT, CDR2 YYEEEE. Deletions cut 4 bases from V and 0 bases from J, with 12 bases between. The CDR3 has 15 residues. CDR3 protein: CASSHQDSSTDTQYF. The CDR3 DNA follows: TGTGCCAGCAGCCACCAGGACAGCAGCACAGATACGCAGTATTTT.

The CDR3 reads CASSLSGRGREDTQYF. DNA of the CDR3: TGTGCCAGCAGTTTAAGCGGAAGGGGCCGAGAAGATACGCAGTATTTT. The J gene is TRBJ2-3, the V gene TRBV12-3 or TRBV12-4; D is possibly TRBD1 or TRBD2 (5 bases each). The V end was cut by 2 bases, the J end by 5 bases, with 17 bases between. The CDR3 loop spans 16 amino acids.

This sequence joins TRBV7-6 and TRBJ1-1; D gene unclear. V dropped 5 bases and J dropped 0 bases, with 10 bases sitting between them. Looked up from germline, CDR1 is SGHVS and CDR2 is FNYEAQ. This CDR3 has 14 residues. The CDR3 is CASSAGDLNTEAFF. CDR3 DNA: TGTGCCAGCAGCGCGGGTGATTTGAACACTGAAGCTTTCTTT.

This chain uses TRBV7-8 with TRBJ1-1, with a weak D call TRBD1 (5 bases). V shed 5 bases and J shed 2 bases, with 9 bases lying between them. Per the germline V gene, CDR1 is SGHVS and CDR2 is FQNEAQ. The length of the CDR3 is 13 residues. The CDR3 reads CASSKTDNTEAFF. Here the CDR3 DNA reads TGTGCCAGCAGCAAGACAGACAACACTGAAGCTTTCTTT.